These T cell receptor beta chains were read from a single sample in a study of blood T cell repertoires in COVID-19. The assay was immunoSEQ multiplex PCR, and TCRdb's table has in-frame clones only and misses some. This sample has 85,000 or so clones, with 90% to 95% found just once. What was sequenced was peripheral blood. The receptor set was obtained from a human donor with active COVID-19. The donor label of this sample is uncertain. CDR3s include the opening cysteine and the closing phenylalanine or tryptophan. D genes are given only for firm matches. Only some rows state a clone size, as once, few, many or a class for expanded clones.

j_gene	d_gene	len	abundance	v_gene	CDR3aa	CDR3nt
TRBJ2-2	TRBD2	15	NA	TRBV19	CASTTPSGIGGELFF	TGTGCCAGCACAACCCCTAGCGGTATAGGCGGGGAGCTGTTTTTT
TRBJ2-1	TRBD2	16	NA	TRBV19	CASSIVAAGGHNEQFF	TGTGCCAGTAGTATAGTGGCGGCGGGGGGGCACAATGAGCAGTTCTTC
TRBJ2-7	NA	13	NA	TRBV27	CASRWGPAYEQYF	TGTGCCAGCAGGTGGGGGCCGGCCTACGAGCAGTACTTC
TRBJ1-4	NA	16	NA	TRBV21-1	CASSPRQILTNEKLFF	TGTGCCAGCAGCCCTCGACAGATTCTAACTAATGAAAAACTGTTTTTT
TRBJ1-6	NA	13	NA	TRBV12-3/TRBV12-4	CASSRQDRSPLHF	TGTGCCAGCAGTCGACAGGACCGGTCACCCCTCCACTTT
TRBJ2-1	TRBD2	19	NA	TRBV5-1	CASSLQGQRLAGSGNEQFF	TGCGCCAGCAGCTTACAGGGACAACGGCTAGCGGGTTCAGGCAATGAGCAGTTCTTC
TRBJ1-1	TRBD1	15	NA	TRBV5-1	CASSLTGAGNTEAFF	TGCGCCAGCAGTTTAACAGGGGCTGGGAACACTGAAGCTTTCTTT
TRBJ1-5	TRBD1	14	NA	TRBV28	CASSLEQGGKPQHF	TGTGCCAGCAGTTTAGAACAGGGGGGTAAGCCCCAGCATTTT
TRBJ1-1	NA	13	NA	TRBV12-3/TRBV12-4	CASRNTPNTEAFF	TGTGCCAGCAGAAATACACCGAACACTGAAGCTTTCTTT
TRBJ2-1	NA	13	NA	TRBV6-4	CASSDLGLGEQFF	TGTGCCAGCAGTGACTTGGGGCTTGGTGAGCAGTTCTTC
TRBJ1-3	NA	12	NA	TRBV29-1	CSVRGQGNTIYF	TGCAGCGTACGGGGACAAGGAAACACCATATATTTT
TRBJ2-7	TRBD1	14	NA	TRBV18	CASSSEGQGLSQYF	TGTGCCAGCTCCAGCGAGGGACAGGGGCTATCGCAGTACTTC
TRBJ2-6	NA	18	NA	TRBV19	CASSMAHRRRSGANVLTF	TGTGCCAGTAGTATGGCACACAGGAGAAGATCTGGGGCCAACGTCCTGACTTTC
TRBJ2-1	TRBD2	14	NA	TRBV5-1	CASGRDPGRDEQFF	TGCGCCAGCGGGAGGGACCCAGGGAGGGATGAGCAGTTCTTC
TRBJ2-3	NA	13	NA	TRBV12-2	CASRYTGCYTQYF	TGTGCAAGTCGATACACAGGGTGTTATACGCAGTATTTT
TRBJ2-7	TRBD2	15	NA	TRBV7-6	CASSLGVGGAYEQYF	TGTGCCAGCAGCTTAGGTGTGGGGGGGGCCTACGAGCAGTACTTC
TRBJ2-7	NA	11	NA	TRBV25-1	CASSEYGEQYF	TGTGCCAGCAGTGAATACGGGGAGCAGTACTTC
TRBJ2-5	TRBD2	18	once	TRBV2	CASSEGVRLAGWQETQYF	TGTGCCAGCAGTGAAGGAGTGAGACTAGCGGGGTGGCAAGAGACCCAGTACTTC
TRBJ2-2	NA	13	NA	TRBV5-1	CASSLGGSGELFF	TGCGCCAGCAGCTTGGGGGGCTCCGGGGAGCTGTTTTTT
TRBJ1-4	NA	13	NA	TRBV14	CASSQGASEKLFF	TGTGCCAGCAGCCAAGGGGCCAGTGAAAAACTGTTTTTT
TRBJ1-2	TRBD1	15	NA	TRBV28	CASSWGTGGSYGYTF	TGTGCCAGCAGTTGGGGGACAGGGGGTTCCTATGGCTACACCTTC
TRBJ2-7	NA	14	NA	TRBV4-1	CASSQGGLTYEQYF	TGCGCCAGCAGCCAAGGCGGTTTAACCTACGAGCAGTACTTC
TRBJ1-1	NA	13	NA	TRBV3-1/TRBV3-2	CASSQTTGPRAFF	TGTGCCAGCAGCCAAACCACAGGGCCGCGAGCTTTCTTT
TRBJ1-2	NA	13	NA	TRBV12-3/TRBV12-4	CASSLSRAGGYTF	TGTGCCAGCAGTTTATCGCGGGCGGGTGGCTACACCTTC
TRBJ2-1	TRBD2	15	NA	TRBV5-1	CASSLGGGGDNEQFF	TGCGCCAGCAGCCTGGGCGGCGGGGGAGACAATGAGCAGTTCTTC